This TCR beta chain comes out of a study of neoadjuvant anti-PD-1 for oral cavity cancer. Findings and limits, study-wide: Greater tumor shrinkage accompanied bigger post-treatment sizes of preexisting clones.

To note about this clone: No antigen is known for it.

The assay was immunoSEQ multiplex PCR, and TCRdb's table has in-frame clones only and misses some. The table lists 20,000 to 25,000 clones, under 45% of them singletons. Time point reported: after neoadjuvant nivolumab, at surgical resection. Germline values: CDR1 PRHDT, CDR2 FYEKMQ (reference sequence). The CDR3 length is 17 residues. Trimming at V came to 1 base and at J to 2 bases, leaving 6 bases not matched to a gene. The sequences come from tumor tissue, collected after nivolumab (anti-PD-1) treatment. This sequence was found in a person between 40 and 85 years old with oral cavity squamous cell carcinoma. This chain uses TRBV13 with TRBJ2-5, with 11 bases that match TRBD2. The CDR3 loop is CASSLDPGTSGQETQYF. The CDR3 DNA reads as TGTGCCAGCAGCTTAGATCCCGGGACTAGCGGTCAAGAGACCCAGTACTTC. Supplemented by reference TRBV13 and TRBJ2-5, the full variable domain reads AAGVIQSPRHLIKEKRETATLKCYPIPRHDTVYWYQQGPGQDPQFLISFYEKMQSDKGSIPDRFSAQQFSDYHSELNMSSLELGDSALYFCASSLDPGTSGQETQYFGPGTRLLVL.